This TCR beta chain was sequenced in a study of T cell responses to AZD1222 COVID-19 vaccine listed by TCRdb under 2021. Some background on the complete study: AZD1222 recipients given second doses at about 4 weeks or at about 12 weeks were pooled, since spike-specific TCR depth and breadth were not found to differ between the two schedules. A total of about 240 trial participants underwent TCR sequencing, of whom about 210 received two doses of AZD1222 and 26 received two doses of the MenACWY control vaccine. Trial participants were enrolled by age into 18-55, 56-69 and 70-plus year subgroups, with roughly 160, 29 and 62 TCR-sequenced participants respectively.

The CDR3 regions of human TCRbeta chains were subjected to immunosequencing. The original methods were these. Repertoire TCRs were matched against a reference library of SARS-CoV-2-specific TCRs generated with the MIRA antigen-specificity platform. Breadth was defined as the fraction of unique TCRs that were SARS-CoV-2-associated. Depth was defined as the fraction of total T cells that were SARS-CoV-2-associated. Each spike-specific TCR was assigned to its reactive spike region and to a CD4 or CD8 class using the MIRA data. Log10-transformed breadth and depth values were compared by one-way ANOVA with Sidak's multiple comparisons tests. In its TCRdb copy, this immuneACCESS table keeps in-frame sequences only and misses some clones. Where compared with another copy, unresolved V genes explain less than half of these, and the others have no known cause. V, J and clone size are those of that table, while D and trimming were read from the DNA. The sample has 75,000 to 100,000 clones on record, roughly 88% of them singletons. Approximately 27% of the sample goes to the ten largest clones.

CDR1 and CDR2 are read off the germline V gene (reference sequence) as LNHDA and SQIVND. Trimming costs V 1 base and J 0 bases, and their ends lie 15 bases apart. Spanning cysteine to phenylalanine, the CDR3 consists of 17 amino acids. The only DNA kept is the CDR3, 51 bases in frame from the first base. Study-level results and caveats: Participants were mostly white British and included more females than males, and it was suggested by the authors that clonal diversity may have been underestimated. Conclusions about previously exposed vaccinees are limited, since just a handful of AZD1222 recipients were seropositive for SARS-CoV-2 at baseline. No day 14 peak-response samples were available, so repertoires were characterized only after the peak T cell response. Nearly half of unique spike-specific TCRs reportedly recognized epitopes outside regions mutated in the B.1.351 and B.1.1.7 variants. The vaccine-associated CD4 TCRs covered the entire spike protein, and the dominant responses fell in regions 160-218 and 743-854. A significant rise in spike-specific TCR breadth and depth was observed after two AZD1222 doses relative to day 0 and relative to MenACWY recipients. The 56-69-year group was small, and its depth increase did not reach significance, likely because of low power.

The time point label for this specimen denotes: baseline before first vaccination. Vaccinee samples were obtained from the UK trials COV001 and COV002, which included a single-blind randomized controlled phase 2/3 trial of AZD1222 (ChAdOx1 nCoV-19) in healthy adults. For TCRbeta chain sequencing, PBMC samples were collected from trial participants at day 0 and at day 28 after the second dose. Comment on this clone: The antigen it recognizes is unknown. Per-base qualities were not stored, and no clone one base away is much larger.

The clonotype originates from an adult in good health. Sequencing used peripheral blood, obtained on day 0 of AZD1222 vaccination. The rearranged chain carries TRBV19 and TRBJ1-1; the D segment cannot be called with confidence. CDR3 protein: CASSIVERGSLNTEAFF. The sequence in DNA is TGTGCCAGTAGTATAGTTGAGAGAGGCTCGCTGAACACTGAAGCTTTCTTT.